This record concerns one T cell receptor beta chain sequence. The antigen is not known. The record originates from a study of a mutant IDH1 vaccine in newly diagnosed glioma. Repertoires were generated with immunoSEQ multiplex PCR, while TCRdb's copy carries only in-frame clones and drops some. The profile shows about 60,000 clones, 75% to 90% of them singletons. Time point reported: week 23, last vaccination. Doses consisted of 300 ug of mutant IDH1 20-mer peptide each, paired with topical imiquimod. CDR3 length equals 15 residues. V was shortened by 5 bases and J by 0 bases, with 12 bases between the two germline ends. Germline loops: CDR1 SSHAT, CDR2 FNYEAQ (reference sequence).

The J gene is TRBJ2-3, the V gene TRBV7-7, with D hard to call. The clonotype was recovered from a man between 40 and 49 years old with glioma. The sample in question was PBMCs, obtained from a glioma patient whose treatment included an IDH1 peptide vaccine. The CDR3 region has the DNA TGTGCCAGCAGCCTCAAAGGCACTAGCACAGATACGCAGTATTTT. Translating it yields CASSLKGTSTDTQYF.